The clone carrying this T cell receptor (beta chain) appeared a single time. Germline is not matched at one junction end, which may reflect a read error. This entry comes from a study of blood T cells in healthy people across ages. It was with a sample-barcoded 5' primer and a J-beta primer mix that a second PCR of roughly 7 to 12 cycles was run. TCRdb reanalysed the 5' RACE reads using MiXCR and keeps one entry per CDR3 protein. The table lists more than 1,000,000 distinct CDR3 sequences, almost 25% of them singletons. Germline assignment: CDR1 LNHNV and CDR2 YYDKDF (reference sequence). The CDR3 loop spans 20 amino acids. These records were also assigned to another study, of T cells of mothers and their children.

The sequence derives from a girl aged 2-15 years in good health. The specimen sequenced was blood. The gene calls are TRBV15 and TRBJ2-5; a possible D gene is TRBD1 (6 bases). CDR3 residues: CVTSREGVHRDVIIAETQYF. The CDR3 DNA reads TGTGTCACCAGCAGAGAAGGGGTGCACAGGGATGTTATTATAGCGGAGACCCAGTACTTC. The full variable domain, completed using reference TRBV15 and TRBJ2-5, is DAMVIQNPRYQVTQFGKPVTLSCSQTLNHNVMYWYQQKSSQAPKLLFHYYDKDFNNEADTPDNFQSRRPNTSFCFLDIRSPGLGDTAMYLCVTSREGVHRDVIIAETQYFGPGTRLLVL.